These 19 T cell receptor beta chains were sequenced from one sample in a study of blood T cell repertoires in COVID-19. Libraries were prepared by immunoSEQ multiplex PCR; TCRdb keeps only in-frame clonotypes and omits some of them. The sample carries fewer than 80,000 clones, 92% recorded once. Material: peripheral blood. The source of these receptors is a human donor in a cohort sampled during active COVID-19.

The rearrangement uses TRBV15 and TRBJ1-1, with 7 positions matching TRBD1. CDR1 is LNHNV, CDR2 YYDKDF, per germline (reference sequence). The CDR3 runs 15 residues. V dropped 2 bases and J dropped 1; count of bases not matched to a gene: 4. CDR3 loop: CATSRIDRENTEAFF. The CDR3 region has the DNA TGTGCCACCAGCAGAATAGACAGGGAGAACACTGAAGCTTTCTTT.

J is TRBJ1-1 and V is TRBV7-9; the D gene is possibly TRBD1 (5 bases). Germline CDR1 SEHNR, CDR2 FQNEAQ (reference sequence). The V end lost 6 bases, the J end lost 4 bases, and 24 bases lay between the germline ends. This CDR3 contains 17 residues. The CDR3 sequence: CASSRLHPGRPSTEAFF. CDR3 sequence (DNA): TGTGCCAGCAGTCGTCTCCACCCAGGGCGCCCGAGCACTGAAGCTTTCTTT.

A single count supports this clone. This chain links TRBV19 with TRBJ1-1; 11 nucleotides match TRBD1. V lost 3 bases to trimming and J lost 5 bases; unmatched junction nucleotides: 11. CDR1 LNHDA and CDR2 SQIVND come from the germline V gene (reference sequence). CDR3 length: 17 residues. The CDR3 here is CASSMSRADRGHTEAFF. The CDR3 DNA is TGTGCCAGTAGTATGAGTCGAGCGGACAGGGGGCATACTGAAGCTTTCTTT.

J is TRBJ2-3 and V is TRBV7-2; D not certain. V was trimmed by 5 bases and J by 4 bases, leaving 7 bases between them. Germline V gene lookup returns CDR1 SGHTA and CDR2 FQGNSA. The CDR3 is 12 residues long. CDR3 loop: CASSPVADTQYF. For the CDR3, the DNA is TGTGCCAGCAGCCCCGTTGCAGATACGCAGTATTTT.

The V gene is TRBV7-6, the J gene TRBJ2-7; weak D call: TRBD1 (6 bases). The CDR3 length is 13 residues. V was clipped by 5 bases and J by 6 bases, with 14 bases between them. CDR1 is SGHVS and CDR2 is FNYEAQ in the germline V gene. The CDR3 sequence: CASSLRKGVEQYF. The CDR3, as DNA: TGTGCCAGCAGCCTTAGAAAGGGGGTCGAGCAGTACTTC.

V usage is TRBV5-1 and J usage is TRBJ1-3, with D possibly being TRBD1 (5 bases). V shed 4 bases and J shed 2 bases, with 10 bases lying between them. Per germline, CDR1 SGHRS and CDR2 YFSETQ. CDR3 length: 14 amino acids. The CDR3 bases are TGCGCCAGCAGCCTGGGGGGGGCTGGAAACACCATATATTTT. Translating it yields CASSLGGAGNTIYF.

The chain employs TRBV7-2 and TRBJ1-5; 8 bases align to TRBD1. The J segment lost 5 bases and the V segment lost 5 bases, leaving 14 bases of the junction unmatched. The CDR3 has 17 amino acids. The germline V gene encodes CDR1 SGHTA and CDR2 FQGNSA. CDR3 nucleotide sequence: TGTGCCAGCAGCCCTGGACAGGGAGGCCGATCAGATCAGCCCCAGCATTTT. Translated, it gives CASSPGQGGRSDQPQHF.

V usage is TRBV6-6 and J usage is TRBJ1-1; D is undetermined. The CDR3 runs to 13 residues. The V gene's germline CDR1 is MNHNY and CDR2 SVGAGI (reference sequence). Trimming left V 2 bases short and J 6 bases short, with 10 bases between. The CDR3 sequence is CASSYTSEAEAFF. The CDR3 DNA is TGTGCCAGCAGTTACACATCAGAGGCTGAAGCTTTCTTT.

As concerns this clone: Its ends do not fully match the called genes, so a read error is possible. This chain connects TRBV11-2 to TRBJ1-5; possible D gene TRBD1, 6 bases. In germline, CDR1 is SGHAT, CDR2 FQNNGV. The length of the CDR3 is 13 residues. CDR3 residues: CASSLDRRQPQHF. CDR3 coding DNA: TGTGCCAGCAGCCTAGACAGGCGCCAGCCCCAGCATTTT.

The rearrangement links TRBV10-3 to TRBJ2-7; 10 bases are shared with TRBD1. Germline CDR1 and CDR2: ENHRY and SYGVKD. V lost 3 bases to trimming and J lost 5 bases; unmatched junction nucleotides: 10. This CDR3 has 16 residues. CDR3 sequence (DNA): TGTGCCATCAGTGACGGGTTGGGACAGGGGCAACACGAGCAGTACTTC. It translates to CAISDGLGQGQHEQYF.

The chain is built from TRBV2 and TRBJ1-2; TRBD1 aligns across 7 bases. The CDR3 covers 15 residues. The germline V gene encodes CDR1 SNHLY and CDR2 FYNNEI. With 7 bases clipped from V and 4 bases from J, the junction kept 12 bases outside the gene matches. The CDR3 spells CASTDLKGQSYGYTF. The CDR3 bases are TGTGCCAGCACAGACTTAAAGGGACAGAGCTATGGCTACACCTTC.

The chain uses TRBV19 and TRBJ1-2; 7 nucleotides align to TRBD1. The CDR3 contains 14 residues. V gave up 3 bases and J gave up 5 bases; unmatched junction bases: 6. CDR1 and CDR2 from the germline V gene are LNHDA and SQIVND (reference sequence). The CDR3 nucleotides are TGTGCCAGTAGTATGGGGGACAGCGCTTATGGCTACACCTTC. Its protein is CASSMGDSAYGYTF.

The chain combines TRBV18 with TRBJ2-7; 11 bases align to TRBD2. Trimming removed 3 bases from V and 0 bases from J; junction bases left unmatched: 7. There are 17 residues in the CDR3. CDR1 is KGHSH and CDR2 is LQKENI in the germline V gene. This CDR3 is CASSPSPGLADSYEQYF. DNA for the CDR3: TGTGCCAGCTCACCGTCCCCGGGACTAGCGGACTCCTACGAGCAGTACTTC.

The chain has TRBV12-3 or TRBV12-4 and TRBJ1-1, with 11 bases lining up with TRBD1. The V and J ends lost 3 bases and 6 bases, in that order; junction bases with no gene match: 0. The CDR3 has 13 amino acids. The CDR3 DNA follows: TGTGCCAGCAGTTTGGGACAGGGGGCTGAAGCTTTCTTT. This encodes CASSLGQGAEAFF.

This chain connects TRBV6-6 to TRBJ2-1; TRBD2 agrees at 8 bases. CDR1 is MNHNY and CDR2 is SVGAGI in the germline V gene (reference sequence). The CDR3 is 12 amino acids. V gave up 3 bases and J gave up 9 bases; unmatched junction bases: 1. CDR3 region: CASSYRGGEQFF. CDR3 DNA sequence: TGTGCCAGCAGTTATCGGGGGGGTGAGCAGTTCTTC.

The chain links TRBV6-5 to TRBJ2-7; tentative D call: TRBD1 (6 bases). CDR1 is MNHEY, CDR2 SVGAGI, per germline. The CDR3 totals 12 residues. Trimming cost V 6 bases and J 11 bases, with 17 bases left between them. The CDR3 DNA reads TGTGCCAGCAGCGGGGACACTCGAAAGGAGTACTTC. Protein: CASSGDTRKEYF.

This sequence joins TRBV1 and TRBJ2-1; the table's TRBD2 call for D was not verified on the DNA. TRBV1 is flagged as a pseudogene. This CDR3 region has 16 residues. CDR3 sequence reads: CTSSPRLLAGYNEQFF. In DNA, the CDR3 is TGCACCAGCAGCCCGAGGCTACTAGCGGGCTACAATGAGCAGTTCTTC.

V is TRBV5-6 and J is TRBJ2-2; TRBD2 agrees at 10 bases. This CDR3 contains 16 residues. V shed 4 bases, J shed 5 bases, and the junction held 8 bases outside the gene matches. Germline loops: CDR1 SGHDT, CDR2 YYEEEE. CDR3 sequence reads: CASSELAGLGTGELFF. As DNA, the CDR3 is TGTGCCAGCAGCGAACTAGCGGGGCTGGGGACCGGGGAGCTGTTTTTT. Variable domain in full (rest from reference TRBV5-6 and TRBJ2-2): DAGVTQSPTHLIKTRGQQVTLRCSPKSGHDTVSWYQQALGQGPQFIFQYYEEEERQRGNFPDRFSGHQFPNYSSELNVNALLLGDSALYLCASSELAGLGTGELFFGEGSRLTVL.

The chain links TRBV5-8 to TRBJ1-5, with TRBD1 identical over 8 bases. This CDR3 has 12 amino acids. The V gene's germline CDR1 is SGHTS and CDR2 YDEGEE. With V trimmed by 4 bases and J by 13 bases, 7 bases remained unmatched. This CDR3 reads CASSASGGGQHF. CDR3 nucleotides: TGTGCCAGCAGCGCTTCAGGGGGCGGACAGCATTTT. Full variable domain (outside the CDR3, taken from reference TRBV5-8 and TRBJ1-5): EAGVTQSPTHLIKTRGQQATLRCSPISGHTSVYWYQQALGLGLQFLLWYDEGEERNRGNFPPRFSGRQFPNYSSELNVNALELEDSALYLCASSASGGGQHFGDGTRLSIL.